This record covers a single T cell receptor beta chain. The data stem from a study of cytomegalovirus exposure and HLA in healthy donors. Germline lookup yields CDR1 SNHLY and CDR2 FYNNEI. V shed 5 bases and J shed 1 base, with 8 bases lying between them. This CDR3 is 13 amino acids long. PCR primers comprised 60 Vbeta and 13 Jbeta primers. Assay: immunoSEQ multiplex PCR; the TCRdb copy retains only in-frame clones and omits some. The repertoire table contains fewer than 150,000 clones. The sequenced sample consisted of PBMCs. The J gene is TRBJ1-1, the V gene TRBV2, with D possibly TRBD1 on 5 matching bases. This receptor was taken from a middle-aged man in good health and CMV-seronegative. Written as DNA, the CDR3 is TGTGCCAGCAGTCGTGACAGGAACACTGAAGCTTTCTTT. It translates to CASSRDRNTEAFF.